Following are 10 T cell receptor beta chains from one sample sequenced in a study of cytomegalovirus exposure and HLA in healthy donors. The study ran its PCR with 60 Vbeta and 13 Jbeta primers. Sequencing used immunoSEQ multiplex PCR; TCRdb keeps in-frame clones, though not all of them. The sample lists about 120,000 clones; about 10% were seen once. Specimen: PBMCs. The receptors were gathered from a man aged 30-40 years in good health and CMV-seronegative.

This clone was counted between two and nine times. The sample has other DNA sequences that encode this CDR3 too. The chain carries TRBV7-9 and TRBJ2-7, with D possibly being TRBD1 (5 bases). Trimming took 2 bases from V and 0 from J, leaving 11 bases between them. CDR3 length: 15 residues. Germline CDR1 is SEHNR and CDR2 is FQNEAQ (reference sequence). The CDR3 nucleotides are TGTGCCAGCAGCTTATTAGGGGAAAACTCCTACGAGCAGTACTTC. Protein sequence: CASSLLGENSYEQYF.

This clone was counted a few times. The CDR3 coding sequence is TGTGCCAGCAGTGTCAGGGGGAACTATGGCTACACCTTC. Its translation: CASSVRGNYGYTF. The chain recombines TRBV27 with TRBJ1-2; 7 positions match TRBD1. The germline V gene has CDR1 MNHEY and CDR2 SMNVEV (reference sequence). The V gene end was trimmed by 5 bases and the J gene end by 2 bases; junction bases not matched to a gene: 2. CDR3 length: 13 residues.

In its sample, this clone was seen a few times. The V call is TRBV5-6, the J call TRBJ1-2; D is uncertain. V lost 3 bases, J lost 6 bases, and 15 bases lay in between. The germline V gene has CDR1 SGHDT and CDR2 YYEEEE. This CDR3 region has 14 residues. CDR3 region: CASSSQSVRDGYTF. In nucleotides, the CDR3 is TGTGCCAGCAGCTCACAGTCCGTGAGGGATGGCTACACCTTC.

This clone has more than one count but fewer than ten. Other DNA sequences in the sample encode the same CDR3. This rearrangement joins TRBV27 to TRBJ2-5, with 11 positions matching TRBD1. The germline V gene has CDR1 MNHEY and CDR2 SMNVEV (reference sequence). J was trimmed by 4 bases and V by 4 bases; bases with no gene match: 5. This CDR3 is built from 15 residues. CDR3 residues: CASSSGTGGVETQYF. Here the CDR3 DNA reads TGTGCCAGCAGTTCTGGGACAGGGGGAGTAGAGACCCAGTACTTC.

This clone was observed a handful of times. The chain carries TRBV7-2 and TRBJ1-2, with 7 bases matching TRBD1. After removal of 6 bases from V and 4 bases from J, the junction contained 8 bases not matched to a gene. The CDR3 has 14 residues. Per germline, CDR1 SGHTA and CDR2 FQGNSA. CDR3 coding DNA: TGTGCCAGCAGATCCGGGACAGAGCTCTATGGCTACACCTTC. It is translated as CASRSGTELYGYTF.

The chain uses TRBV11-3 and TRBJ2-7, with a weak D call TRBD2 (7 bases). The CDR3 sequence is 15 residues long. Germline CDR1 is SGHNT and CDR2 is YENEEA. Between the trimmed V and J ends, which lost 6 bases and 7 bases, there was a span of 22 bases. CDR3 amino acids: CASSLGGGRSGEQYF. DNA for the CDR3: TGTGCCAGCAGTCTCGGGGGCGGGAGATCGGGAGAGCAGTACTTC.

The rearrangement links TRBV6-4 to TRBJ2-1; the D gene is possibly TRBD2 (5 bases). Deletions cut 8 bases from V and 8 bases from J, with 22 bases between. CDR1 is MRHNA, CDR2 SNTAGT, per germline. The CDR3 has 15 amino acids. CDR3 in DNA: TGTGCCAGCCATCAAAGCGGTGGGTCTGGCGATGAGCAGTTCTTC. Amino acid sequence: CASHQSGGSGDEQFF.

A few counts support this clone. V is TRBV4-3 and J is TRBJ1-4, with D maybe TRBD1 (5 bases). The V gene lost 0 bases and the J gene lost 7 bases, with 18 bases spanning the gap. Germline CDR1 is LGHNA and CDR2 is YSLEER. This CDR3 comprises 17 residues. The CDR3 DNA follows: TGCGCCAGCAGCCAAGAGCATATGGGGGGACCTCTTGAAAAACTGTTTTTT. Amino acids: CASSQEHMGGPLEKLFF.

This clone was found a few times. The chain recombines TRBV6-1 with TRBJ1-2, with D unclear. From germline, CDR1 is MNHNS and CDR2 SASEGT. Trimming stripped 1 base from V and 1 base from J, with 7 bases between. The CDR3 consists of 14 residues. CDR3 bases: TGTGCCAGCAGTGAAGTCGGAGATAACTATGGCTACACCTTC. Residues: CASSEVGDNYGYTF.

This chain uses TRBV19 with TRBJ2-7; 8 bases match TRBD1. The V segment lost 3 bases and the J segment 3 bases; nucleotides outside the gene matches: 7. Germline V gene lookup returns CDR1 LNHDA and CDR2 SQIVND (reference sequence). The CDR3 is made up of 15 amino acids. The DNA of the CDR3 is TGTGCCAGTAGTATTGGGACAGGTTCCTTCTACGAGCAGTACTTC. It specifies CASSIGTGSFYEQYF. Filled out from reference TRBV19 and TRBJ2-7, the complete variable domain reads DGGITQSPKYLFRKEGQNVTLSCEQNLNHDAMYWYRQDPGQGLRLIYYSQIVNDFQKGDIAEGYSVSREKKESFPLTVTSAQKNPTAFYLCASSIGTGSFYEQYFGPGTRLTVT.